These 13 T cell receptor beta chains originate from one sample sequenced in a study of cytomegalovirus exposure and HLA in healthy donors. 13 Jbeta primers and 60 Vbeta primers were used for the PCR. Method: immunoSEQ multiplex PCR; TCRdb's copy keeps in-frame clones and lacks some. The sample gives approximately 120,000 clones, more than 9% of which show up once; 4% to 5% is in the top ten. Input material: PBMCs. Receptor source: a young woman in good health and CMV-seropositive.

This clone was counted between two and nine times. In this CDR3 the conserved last residue, phenylalanine or tryptophan, is missing, so a read error is likely. The chain links TRBV2 to TRBJ1-1, with TRBD1 identical over 8 bases. Unmatched junction bases numbered 9, after V lost 5 bases and J lost 10 bases. The germline gives CDR1 SNHLY, CDR2 FYNNEI. This CDR3 region has 13 residues. CDR3 sequence (DNA): TGTGCCAGCAGTCTGACAGGGGTTTCTGGAGCTTTCCTT. Its protein is CASSLTGVSGAFL.

The genes are TRBV19 and TRBJ2-7; 12 nucleotides align to TRBD2. V gave up 7 bases and J gave up 6 bases; unmatched junction bases: 1. Germline CDR1 reads LNHDA; CDR2 reads SQIVND (reference sequence). The CDR3 extends over 12 amino acids. The CDR3 DNA reads as TGTGCCAGTAAGGGACTAGCGGGCGAGCAGTACTTC. Its protein product is CASKGLAGEQYF.

The gene calls are TRBV19 and TRBJ2-7, with D possibly matching TRBD1 (5 bases). Per germline, CDR1 LNHDA and CDR2 SQIVND (reference sequence). Trimming took off 2 bases at V and 6 bases at J, with 11 bases between the two ends. The CDR3 runs to 13 residues. The chain's CDR3 is CASSILGAFEQYF. The DNA of the CDR3 is TGTGCCAGTAGTATACTAGGGGCCTTCGAGCAGTACTTC.

The chain recombines TRBV7-6 with TRBJ2-2; the match to TRBD2 covers 11 bases. CDR3 length equals 19 residues. The J segment lost 3 bases and the V segment lost 5 bases, leaving 14 bases of the junction unmatched. Germline V gives CDR1 SGHVS, CDR2 FNYEAQ. CDR3 coding DNA: TGTGCCAGCAGCCGAGGGGGGACTAGCGGTGTTGGATACACCGGGGAGCTGTTTTTT. This encodes CASSRGGTSGVGYTGELFF.

There are a few counts of this clone. V and J are TRBV6-5 and TRBJ1-1, with 7 bases that match TRBD1. Germline V gives CDR1 MNHEY, CDR2 SVGAGI. V gave up 2 bases and J gave up 2 bases; unmatched junction bases: 5. This CDR3 region has 15 residues. In DNA, the CDR3 is TGTGCCAGCAGTTACGCAGGACAGGTTAACACTGAAGCTTTCTTT. Translation gives CASSYAGQVNTEAFF.

This clone was detected a few times. The rearrangement joins TRBV7-8 to TRBJ2-5, with 12 bases that match TRBD2. CDR1 SGHVS and CDR2 FQNEAQ come from the germline V gene. Losses at the gene ends were 3 bases for V and 1 base for J; bases not matched to a gene: 12. The CDR3 loop spans 19 amino acids. This CDR3 is CASSFLIRRLAGVQETQYF. CDR3 DNA sequence: TGTGCCAGCAGCTTTTTGATTCGCCGACTAGCGGGAGTCCAAGAGACCCAGTACTTC.

This clone occurred a few times. The chain has TRBV27 and TRBJ1-1; TRBD1 agrees at 8 bases. V lost 3 bases to trimming and J lost 9 bases; unmatched junction nucleotides: 6. CDR3 length: 13 amino acids. From germline, CDR1 is MNHEY and CDR2 SMNVEV (reference sequence). CDR3 sequence reads: CASSFGQGRKAFF. The CDR3 DNA reads as TGTGCCAGCAGTTTTGGACAGGGAAGAAAAGCTTTCTTT.

The chain couples TRBV18 to TRBJ2-1; D possibly corresponds to TRBD2 (6 bases). The CDR3 has 13 amino acids. Germline V lookup: CDR1 KGHSH, CDR2 LQKENI. Trimming cost V 3 bases and J 7 bases, with 10 bases left between them. The CDR3 sequence: CASSPRGGNEQFF. The CDR3 DNA is TGTGCCAGCTCACCTCGAGGAGGGAATGAGCAGTTCTTC.

This clone was detected a few times. The V call is TRBV5-6, the J call TRBJ2-7, with 7 bases identical to TRBD2. Per germline, CDR1 SGHDT and CDR2 YYEEEE. CDR3 size: 14 residues. V lost 4 bases and J lost 4; bases outside the gene matches: 8. In DNA, the CDR3 is TGTGCCAGCAGCCCTGCCTACGGGGGGTACGAGCAGTACTTC. Protein: CASSPAYGGYEQYF.

The chain links TRBV2 to TRBJ2-1, with 12 bases aligning to TRBD2. The CDR3 spans 17 residues. The ends lost 3 bases at V and 5 bases at J; junction bases unmatched: 8. The germline V gene has CDR1 SNHLY and CDR2 FYNNEI. CDR3 in amino acids: CASSDNFGLAGNNEQFF. Here the CDR3 DNA reads TGTGCCAGCAGTGATAACTTTGGACTAGCGGGGAACAATGAGCAGTTCTTC.

The rearrangement links TRBV11-3 to TRBJ2-2, with TRBD1 matching 11 bases. V dropped 6 bases and J dropped 6; count of bases not matched to a gene: 6. CDR3 length equals 15 residues. CDR1 is SGHNT, CDR2 YENEEA, per germline. CDR3 in amino acids: CASSPGQGAAGELFF. The CDR3 DNA follows: TGTGCCAGCAGTCCCGGACAGGGGGCCGCCGGGGAGCTGTTTTTT.

Details on this clone: Other nucleotide sequences from this sample produce the same CDR3. The CDR3 here is CSATGGYGYTF. CDR3 sequence (DNA): TGCAGTGCTACGGGAGGCTATGGCTACACCTTC. J is TRBJ1-2 and V is TRBV20-1; D unresolved. This CDR3 contains 11 residues. The germline gives CDR1 DFQATT, CDR2 SNEGSKA (reference sequence). Trimming stripped 4 bases from V and 4 bases from J, with 7 bases between.

This clone was observed a few times. The chain joins TRBV2 to TRBJ2-7; tentatively, D is TRBD2 (5 bases). The ends were cut back, 4 bases at V and 6 bases at J, with 16 bases in the middle. Per germline, CDR1 SNHLY and CDR2 FYNNEI. The CDR3 spans 14 residues. The CDR3 loop reads CASSVIRENFEQYF. The CDR3, as DNA: TGTGCCAGCAGTGTTATTAGGGAGAACTTCGAGCAGTACTTC.